This T cell receptor (beta chain) was sequenced during a study of blood T cell repertoires in COVID-19. Only in-frame clones appear in the TCRdb table, and some are missing; sequencing was by immunoSEQ multiplex PCR. The profile shows about 310,000 clones, roughly 88% of them singletons. CDR1 and CDR2 from the germline V gene are SNHLY and FYNNEI. Trimming pared 5 bases from V and 3 bases from J, leaving 17 bases between. The CDR3 spans 16 residues. This rearrangement joins TRBV2 to TRBJ1-5; D gene ambiguous. The sample taken for sequencing was peripheral blood. The clonotype originates from a woman aged 25 to 39 with COVID-19, enrolled during active disease. The CDR3 loop reads CASSPRASGTNQPQHF. The CDR3 DNA sequence: TGTGCCAGCAGTCCCCGGGCTTCGGGAACCAATCAGCCCCAGCATTTT.